This T cell receptor (beta chain) was recovered during a study of T-cell reconstitution after alpha-beta-depleted transplantation in children (dated by TCRdb to 2016 to 2017). Regarding the complete study: Using TCR repertoire profiling, the study followed T-cell immune reconstitution in a quantitative way in children after TCRalphabeta/CD19-depleted allogeneic hematopoietic cell transplantation. Broad study findings and their caveats: The apparently early alphabetaT-cell count recovery about two months after transplant was reportedly dependent on only several hundred rapidly expanded clones derived from non-depleted graft cells. In some patients, the high TCRbeta diversity seen at day 60 was put down to recipient T cells and intrathymic progenitors that had survived conditioning. The frequencies of hyperexpanded clones fell over the following months, and after one year, T-cell counts and TCRbeta diversity were mostly attributed to newly produced T cells.

Interpreted using the paper, the treatment or condition label stands for: allogeneic hematopoietic cell transplantation with graft depleted of TCRalphabeta T cells and CD19 B cells. The children who served as transplant recipients had been given grafts of TCRalphabeta/CD19-depleted allogeneic hematopoietic cells. This clonotype turned up a few times. No cognate antigen has been identified for it. Per-nucleotide qualities are absent, and no much larger clonotype sits a single base away. To prepare the library, PCR was applied. TCRdb names Illumina HiSeq 2500 as the instrument used. Molecular barcoding was employed in the preparation of TCR libraries, with unique molecular identifiers being used to normalize TCRbeta repertoire quantification. The public reads were quality trimmed at Q25 with fastp and then assembled into clones with MiXCR by TCRdb, keeping productive beta chains. A single entry per CDR3 protein holds the most common genes and DNA from its merged rows. The sample has approximately 300,000 distinct CDR3 sequences on record, 9.5% to 13% of them singletons. Clones ranked in the top ten supply about 8% of the sample.

V sheds 0 bases and J sheds 5 bases, leaving 17 bases between their ends. As encoded in the germline V gene, CDR1 is ENHRY while CDR2 is SYGVKD. Its CDR3 holds 16 amino acids, cysteine through phenylalanine. Of all the DNA, just the CDR3 is kept, 48 bases in frame from base 1. The rearrangement joined TRBV10-3 to TRBJ2-7, with a weak D call of TRBD1 (5 bases match). Sequenced material: PBMCs, taken before TCRalphabeta/CD19-depleted stem cell transplant. This TCR derives from a boy younger than two with acute myeloid leukemia, due to receive a stem cell transplant. The CDR3 sequence is CAISESLRVSRHEQYF. The DNA reads as follows: TGTGCCATCAGTGAGTCCCTCAGGGTATCTCGCCACGAGCAGTACTTC.